This is a list of T cell receptor beta chains from one sample in a study of T cell repertoires in cytomegalovirus infection. Using its own MiXCR run on the reads, TCRdb lists one record per CDR3 protein. Found here are over 250,000 distinct CDR3 sequences, less than 25% of them singletons; the top ten hold roughly a fifth. These receptors have no known antigen. Sample: cultured PBMCs, taken from culture after CMV antigen stimulation. The receptors were gathered from a human donor in good health (CMV status not recorded). Some clones in this sample may be carry-over from other donors' samples. Both conserved end residues are part of each CDR3. The order of the fields is J gene, D gene, clone size, CDR3 length, V gene, CDR3 DNA, CDR3 protein. D genes are given only for firm matches. Not all rows give a size; the values are once, few, many and, for expanded clones, a class.

TRBJ2-5 | TRBD2 | few | 17 | TRBV7-6 | TGTGCCAGCAGCATACTACTGAATAGACTAGCGGGAGAGACCCAGTACTTC | CASSILLNRLAGETQYF
TRBJ1-5 | TRBD1 | - | 15 | TRBV20-1 | TGCAGTGCCCTCGCAGGGGGGACGGGCAATCAGCCCCAGCATTTT | CSALAGGTGNQPQHF
TRBJ2-7 | - | - | 14 | TRBV7-9 | TGTGCCAGCAGCTTAGCGGGGACCCCCGACGAGCAGTACTTC | CASSLAGTPDEQYF
TRBJ2-3 | - | few | 15 | TRBV15 | TGTGCCACCAGCAGAGATCGCGGGAAATCAAATACGCAGTATTTT | CATSRDRGKSNTQYF
TRBJ1-3 | - | few | 15 | TRBV6-5 | TGTGCCAGCAGTTACTCGCGACCCTCTGGAAACACCATATATTTT | CASSYSRPSGNTIYF
TRBJ1-2 | - | - | 12 | TRBV28 | TGTGCCAGCAGTACCCCGGGAGATGGCTACACCTTC | CASSTPGDGYTF
TRBJ2-2 | - | - | 15 | TRBV9 | TGTGCCAGCAGCGCCCGAGGGCTAGGGACCGGGGAGCTGTTTTTT | CASSARGLGTGELFF
TRBJ2-3 | TRBD1 | few | 16 | TRBV7-8 | TGTGCCAGCAGCCCACAGGGGACAGGGTCAGGTGGTACGCAGTATTTT | CASSPQGTGSGGTQYF
TRBJ2-3 | TRBD2 | - | 19 | TRBV20-1 | TGCAGTGCTAGCTGGCGACTAGCGGGAGGGGAGCCTCTCACAGATACGCAGTATTTT | CSASWRLAGGEPLTDTQYF
TRBJ2-5 | - | - | 12 | TRBV29-1 | TGCAGCGGTTCCAGGGGACCAGAGACCCAGTACTTC | CSGSRGPETQYF
TRBJ1-1 | - | few | 13 | TRBV5-1 | TGCGCCAGCAGCTTGGACGGCCGCACTGAAGCTTTCTTT | CASSLDGRTEAFF